This T cell receptor (beta chain) was recovered during a study of T cell responses to AZD1222 COVID-19 vaccine. Overall study findings and caveats: Just 5 to 7 AZD1222 recipients were seropositive at baseline. Donors, mostly white British, included more females; clonal diversity was possibly underestimated. Scientists sampled the repertoires only once the peak T cell response had passed. Spike-wide coverage was observed for vaccine-associated CD4 TCRs, with dominant responses at 160-218 and 743-854.

The assay was immunoSEQ multiplex PCR, and TCRdb's table has in-frame clones only and misses some. Among some 200,000 clones listed, about 94% were seen once. J lost 0 bases, V lost 6 bases, and 13 bases had no gene match. In germline, CDR1 is MNHEY, CDR2 SMNVEV (reference sequence). The CDR3 has 19 residues. On this clone: The target antigen is unknown.

The clonotype originates from an adult who received the AZD1222 COVID-19 vaccine. This specimen consisted of peripheral blood, obtained 28 days after the second AZD1222 dose. V is TRBV27 and J is TRBJ2-6; 8 bases map to TRBD1. In DNA form, the CDR3 reads TGTGCCAGCAGGCACCTGGCAGGGGGCGCCCCCTCTGGGGCCAACGTCCTGACTTTC. The encoded protein is CASRHLAGGAPSGANVLTF.